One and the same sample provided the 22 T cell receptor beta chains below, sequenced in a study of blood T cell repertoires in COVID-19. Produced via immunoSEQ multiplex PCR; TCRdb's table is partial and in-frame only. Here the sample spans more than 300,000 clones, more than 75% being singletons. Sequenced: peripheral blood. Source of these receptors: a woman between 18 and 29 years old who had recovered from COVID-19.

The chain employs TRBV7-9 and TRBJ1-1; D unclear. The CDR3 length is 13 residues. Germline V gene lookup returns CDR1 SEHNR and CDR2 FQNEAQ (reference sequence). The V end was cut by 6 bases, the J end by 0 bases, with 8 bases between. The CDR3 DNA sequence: TGTGCCAGCAGGACTCCCCTGAACACTGAAGCTTTCTTT. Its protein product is CASRTPLNTEAFF.

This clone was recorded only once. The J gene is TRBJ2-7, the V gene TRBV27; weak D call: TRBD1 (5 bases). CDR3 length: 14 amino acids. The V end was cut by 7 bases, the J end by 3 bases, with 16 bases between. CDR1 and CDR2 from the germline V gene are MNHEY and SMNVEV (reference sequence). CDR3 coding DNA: TGTGCCAGCACTTTTACAGGACCCCTCTACGAGCAGTACGTC. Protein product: CASTFTGPLYEQYV.

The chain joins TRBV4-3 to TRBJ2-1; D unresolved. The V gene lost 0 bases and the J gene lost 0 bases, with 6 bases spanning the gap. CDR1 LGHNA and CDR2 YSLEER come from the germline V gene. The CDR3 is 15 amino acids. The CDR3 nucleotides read TGCGCCAGCAGCCAAGATGCAGGCTCCTACAATGAGCAGTTCTTC. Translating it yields CASSQDAGSYNEQFF.

In DNA form, the CDR3 reads TGTGCCAGCAGCTTGGAACAGGGGGTGAGAAACACCATATATTTT. Translation: CASSLEQGVRNTIYF. The V gene is TRBV5-6, the J gene TRBJ1-3, with TRBD1 identical over 8 bases. This CDR3 comprises 15 residues. V trimming: 0 bases; J trimming: 5 bases; junction bases outside the gene matches: 4. Germline loops: CDR1 SGHDT, CDR2 YYEEEE.

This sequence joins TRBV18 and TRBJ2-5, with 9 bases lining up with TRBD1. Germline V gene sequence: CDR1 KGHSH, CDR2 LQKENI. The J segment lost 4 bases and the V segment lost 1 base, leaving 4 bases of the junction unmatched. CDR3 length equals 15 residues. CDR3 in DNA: TGTGCCAGCTCACCACTTTTGACAGGGGGAGAGACCCAGTACTTC. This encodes CASSPLLTGGETQYF.

The CDR3 sequence: CASSWTSFDEQFF. The CDR3 DNA reads TGTGCCAGCAGTTGGACTAGCTTCGATGAGCAGTTCTTC. V and J are TRBV7-2 and TRBJ2-1; 8 nucleotides line up with TRBD2. V lost 6 bases to trimming and J lost 8 bases; unmatched junction nucleotides: 6. The CDR3 sequence is 13 residues long. Germline V gives CDR1 SGHTA, CDR2 FQGNSA.

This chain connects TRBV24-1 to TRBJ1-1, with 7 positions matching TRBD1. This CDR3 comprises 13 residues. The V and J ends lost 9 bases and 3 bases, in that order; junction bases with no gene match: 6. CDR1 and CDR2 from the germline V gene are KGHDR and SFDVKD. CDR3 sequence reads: CATAQTGDTEAFF. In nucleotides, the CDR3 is TGTGCCACCGCTCAAACAGGGGACACTGAAGCTTTCTTT.

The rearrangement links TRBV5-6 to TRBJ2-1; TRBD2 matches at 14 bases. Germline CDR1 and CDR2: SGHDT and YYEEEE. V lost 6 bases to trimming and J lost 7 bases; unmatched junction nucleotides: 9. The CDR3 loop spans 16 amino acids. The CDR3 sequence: CASTQPGTSGSNEQFF. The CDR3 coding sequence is TGTGCCAGCACCCAGCCCGGGACTAGCGGGAGTAATGAGCAGTTCTTC.

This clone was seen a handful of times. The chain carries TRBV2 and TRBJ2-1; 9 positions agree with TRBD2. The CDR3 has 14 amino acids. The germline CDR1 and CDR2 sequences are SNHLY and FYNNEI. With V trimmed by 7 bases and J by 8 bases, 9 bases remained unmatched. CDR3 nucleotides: TGTGCCAGCACCCGGAATAGCGGGAGAGATGAGCAGTTCTTC. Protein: CASTRNSGRDEQFF.

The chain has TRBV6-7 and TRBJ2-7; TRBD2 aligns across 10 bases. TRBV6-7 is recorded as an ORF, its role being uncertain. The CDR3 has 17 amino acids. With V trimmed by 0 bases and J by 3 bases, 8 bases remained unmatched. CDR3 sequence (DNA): TGTGCCAGCAGTTACTCGCTGACCGGACTAGCGGTCTACGAGCAGTACGTC. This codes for CASSYSLTGLAVYEQYV.

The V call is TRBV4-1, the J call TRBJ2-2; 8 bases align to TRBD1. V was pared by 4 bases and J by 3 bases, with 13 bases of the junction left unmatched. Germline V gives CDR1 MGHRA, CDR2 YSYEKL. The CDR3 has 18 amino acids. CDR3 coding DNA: TGCGCCAGCAGCCCCCGACAGGGGATGGGGACGGACACCGGGGAGCTGTTTTTT. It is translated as CASSPRQGMGTDTGELFF.

CDR3 bases: TGTGCCACCAGTGATTTAGGGACAGGGGGCGAAGGCTACACCTTC. As protein: CATSDLGTGGEGYTF. The chain links TRBV24-1 to TRBJ1-2; 12 bases align to TRBD1. Losses at the gene ends were 1 base for V and 8 bases for J; bases not matched to a gene: 4. This CDR3 is 15 amino acids long. Germline CDR1 KGHDR, CDR2 SFDVKD.

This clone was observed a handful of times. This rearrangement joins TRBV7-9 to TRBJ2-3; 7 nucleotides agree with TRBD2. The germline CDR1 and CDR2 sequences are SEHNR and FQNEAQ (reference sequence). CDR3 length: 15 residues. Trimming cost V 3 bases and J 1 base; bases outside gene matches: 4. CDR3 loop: CASSFPSGGTDTQYF. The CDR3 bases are TGTGCCAGCAGCTTTCCCAGCGGGGGCACAGATACGCAGTATTTT.

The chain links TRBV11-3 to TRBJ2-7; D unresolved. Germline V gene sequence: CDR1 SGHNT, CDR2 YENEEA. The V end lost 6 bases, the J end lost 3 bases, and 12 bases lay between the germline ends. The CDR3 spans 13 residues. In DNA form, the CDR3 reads TGTGCCAGCAGATTTATCGACTTCTACGAGCAGTACGTC. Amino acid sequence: CASRFIDFYEQYV.

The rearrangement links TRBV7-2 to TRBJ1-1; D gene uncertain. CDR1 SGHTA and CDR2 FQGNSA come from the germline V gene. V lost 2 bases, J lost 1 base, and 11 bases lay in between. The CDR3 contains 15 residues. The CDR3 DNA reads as TGTGCCAGCAGCTTACTCGCGGGGTCGAACACTGAAGCTTTCTTT. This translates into CASSLLAGSNTEAFF.

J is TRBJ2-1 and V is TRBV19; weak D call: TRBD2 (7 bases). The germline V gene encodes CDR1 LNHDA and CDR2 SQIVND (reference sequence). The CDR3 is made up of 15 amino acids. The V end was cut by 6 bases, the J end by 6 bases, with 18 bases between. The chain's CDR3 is CASSLGGDGSNEQFF. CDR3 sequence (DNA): TGTGCCAGTAGCCTAGGGGGGGACGGGTCCAATGAGCAGTTCTTC.

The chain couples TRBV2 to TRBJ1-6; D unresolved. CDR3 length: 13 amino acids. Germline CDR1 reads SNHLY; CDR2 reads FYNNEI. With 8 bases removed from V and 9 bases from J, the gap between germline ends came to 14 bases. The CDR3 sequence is CASAGGAGSPLHF. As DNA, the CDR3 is TGTGCCAGCGCTGGCGGCGCCGGTTCACCCCTCCACTTT.

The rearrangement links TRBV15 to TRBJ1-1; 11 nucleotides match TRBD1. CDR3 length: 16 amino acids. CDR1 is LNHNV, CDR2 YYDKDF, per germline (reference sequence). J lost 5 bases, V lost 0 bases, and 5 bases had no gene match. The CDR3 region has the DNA TGTGCCACCAGCAGAGATCGGGACAGGGGGACGACTGAAGCTTTCTTT. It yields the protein CATSRDRDRGTTEAFF.

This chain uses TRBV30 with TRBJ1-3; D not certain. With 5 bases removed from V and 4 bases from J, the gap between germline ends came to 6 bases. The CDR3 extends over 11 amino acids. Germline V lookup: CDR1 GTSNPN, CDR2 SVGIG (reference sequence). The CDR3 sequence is CAWSGGNTIYF. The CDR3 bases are TGTGCCTGGTCGGGGGGAAACACCATATATTTT.

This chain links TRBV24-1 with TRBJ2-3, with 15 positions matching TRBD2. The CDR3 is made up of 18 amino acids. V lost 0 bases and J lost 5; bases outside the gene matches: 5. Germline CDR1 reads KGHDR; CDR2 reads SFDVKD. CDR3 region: CATSDLRTSGRAVDTQYF. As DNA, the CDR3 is TGTGCCACCAGTGATTTGCGGACTAGCGGGAGGGCTGTAGATACGCAGTATTTT.

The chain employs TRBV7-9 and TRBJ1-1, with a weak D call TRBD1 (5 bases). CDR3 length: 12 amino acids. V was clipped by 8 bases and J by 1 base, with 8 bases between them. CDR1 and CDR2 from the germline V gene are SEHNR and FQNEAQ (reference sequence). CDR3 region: CASHTGNTEAFF. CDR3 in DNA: TGTGCCAGCCATACAGGGAACACTGAAGCTTTCTTT.

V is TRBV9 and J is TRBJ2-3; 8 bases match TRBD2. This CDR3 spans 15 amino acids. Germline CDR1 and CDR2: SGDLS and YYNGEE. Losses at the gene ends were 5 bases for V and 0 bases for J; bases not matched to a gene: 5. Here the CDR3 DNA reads TGTGCCAGCAGTGGCAGCGGGGGCAGCACAGATACGCAGTATTTT. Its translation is CASSGSGGSTDTQYF.